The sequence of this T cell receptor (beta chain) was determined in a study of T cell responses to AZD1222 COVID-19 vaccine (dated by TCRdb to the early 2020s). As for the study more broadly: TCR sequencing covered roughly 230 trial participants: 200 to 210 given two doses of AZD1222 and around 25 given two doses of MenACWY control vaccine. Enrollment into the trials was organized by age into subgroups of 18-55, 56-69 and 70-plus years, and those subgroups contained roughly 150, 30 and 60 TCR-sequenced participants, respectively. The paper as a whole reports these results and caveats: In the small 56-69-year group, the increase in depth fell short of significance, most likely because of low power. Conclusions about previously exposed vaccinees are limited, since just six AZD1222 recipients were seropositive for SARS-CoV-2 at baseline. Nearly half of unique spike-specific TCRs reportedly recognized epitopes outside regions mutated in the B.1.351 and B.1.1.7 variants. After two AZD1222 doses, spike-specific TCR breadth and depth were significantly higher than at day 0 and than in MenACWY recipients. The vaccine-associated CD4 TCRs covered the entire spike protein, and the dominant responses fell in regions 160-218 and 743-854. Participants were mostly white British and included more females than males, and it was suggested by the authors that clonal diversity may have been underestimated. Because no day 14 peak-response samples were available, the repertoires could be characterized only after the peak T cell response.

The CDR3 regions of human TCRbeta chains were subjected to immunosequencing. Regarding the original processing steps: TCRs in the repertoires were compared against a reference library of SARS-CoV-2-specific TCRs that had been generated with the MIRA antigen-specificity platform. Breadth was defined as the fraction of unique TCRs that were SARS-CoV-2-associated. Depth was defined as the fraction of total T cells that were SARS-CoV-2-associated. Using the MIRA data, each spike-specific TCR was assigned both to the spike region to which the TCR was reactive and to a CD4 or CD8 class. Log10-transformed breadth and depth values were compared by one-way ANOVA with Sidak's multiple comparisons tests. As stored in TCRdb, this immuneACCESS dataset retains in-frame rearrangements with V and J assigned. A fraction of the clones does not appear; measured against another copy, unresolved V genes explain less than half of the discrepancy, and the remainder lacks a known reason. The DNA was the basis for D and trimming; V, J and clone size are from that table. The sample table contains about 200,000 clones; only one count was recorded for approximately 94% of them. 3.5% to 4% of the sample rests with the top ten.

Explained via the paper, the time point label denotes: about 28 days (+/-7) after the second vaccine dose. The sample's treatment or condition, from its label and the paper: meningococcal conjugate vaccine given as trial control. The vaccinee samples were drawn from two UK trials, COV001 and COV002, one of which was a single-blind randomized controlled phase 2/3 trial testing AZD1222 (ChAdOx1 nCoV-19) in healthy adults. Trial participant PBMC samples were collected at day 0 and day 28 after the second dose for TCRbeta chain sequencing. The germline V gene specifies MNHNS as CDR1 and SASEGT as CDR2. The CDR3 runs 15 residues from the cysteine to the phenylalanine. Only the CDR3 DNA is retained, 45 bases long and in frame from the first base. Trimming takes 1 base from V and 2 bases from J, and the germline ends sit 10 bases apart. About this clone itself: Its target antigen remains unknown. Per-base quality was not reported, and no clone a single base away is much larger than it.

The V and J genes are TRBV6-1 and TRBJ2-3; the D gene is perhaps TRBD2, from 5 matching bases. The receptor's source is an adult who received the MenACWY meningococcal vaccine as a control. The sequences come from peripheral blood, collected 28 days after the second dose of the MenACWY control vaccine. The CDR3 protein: CASSEEFLATDTQYF. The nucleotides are TGTGCCAGCAGTGAAGAGTTCCTAGCCACAGATACGCAGTATTTT.